This T cell receptor beta chain was retrieved from a study of cytomegalovirus exposure and HLA in healthy donors. Notes on this clone: Its antigen is undetermined. Relative to the germline gene, one junction end is altered; a read error may explain this.

The CDR3 extends over 15 amino acids. Germline lookup yields CDR1 SEHNR and CDR2 FQNEAQ (reference sequence). Study observations and caveats: An Asian-associated ancestry cluster reportedly showed fewer N-insertions than the roughly 700-donor mean in a later analysis.

Researchers ran the PCR with 60 Vbeta and 13 Jbeta primers. Assay used: immunoSEQ multiplex PCR; TCRdb lists only in-frame clones, some missing. The sample shows some 70,000 clones, 70% to 90% of them seen only once. This TCR was recovered from a human donor in good health. The V call is TRBV7-9, the J call TRBJ1-1; the D gene is possibly TRBD1 (5 bases). The sequencing sample was made of PBMCs. CDR3 amino acids: CSSSSPRGGSTEAFF. The CDR3 bases are TGTTCCAGCAGCTCCCCCCGGGGGGGGTCCACTGAAGCTTTCTTT. The variable domain in full, with the rest retrieved from reference TRBV7-9 and TRBJ1-1, is DTGVSQNPRHKITKRGQNVTFRCDPISEHNRLYWYRQTLGQGPEFLTYFQNEAQLEKSRLLSDRFSAERPKGSFSTLEIQRTEQGDSAMYLCSSSSPRGGSTEAFFGQGTRLTVV.